The subject of this entry is one T cell receptor beta chain. The antigen is not known. The data stem from a study of neoadjuvant anti-PD-1 for oral cavity cancer. About the research overall: Patients without progression received a fourth nivolumab dose around day 43, then surgical resection on days 50-56.

Time point given: after neoadjuvant nivolumab, at surgical resection. Stage II-IVA oral cavity squamous cell carcinoma was new and untreated by systemic or radiation therapy. The length of the CDR3 is 15 residues. From germline, CDR1 is SGHVS and CDR2 FQNEAQ. Trimming removed 0 bases from V and 8 bases from J; junction bases left unmatched: 4. Survey sequencing of tumors mostly used 4 to 5 ug DNA, two replicates. The protocol was immunoSEQ multiplex PCR, while the TCRdb copy is restricted to in-frame clones and leaves out a portion. Of around 21,000 clones listed, less than 50% are singletons. Points from the study as a whole: Higher pretreatment Treg/Th17 ratios tracked higher pretreatment blood clonality.

The receptor comes from a person between 40 and 85 years old with oral cavity squamous cell carcinoma. The chain links TRBV7-8 to TRBJ2-1, with 10 bases fitting TRBD2. Specimen: tumor tissue, collected after nivolumab (anti-PD-1) treatment. CDR3 DNA sequence: TGTGCCAGCAGCTTAGCCGGGACTAGCGTCTATGAGCAGTTCTTC. Translating gives CASSLAGTSVYEQFF.